Each of the 29 T cell receptor beta chains below was sequenced from the same sample in a study of blood T cell repertoires in COVID-19. Sequencing was performed with immunoSEQ multiplex PCR; in TCRdb, only in-frame clones are kept and a portion is missing. Found here are 60,000 to 70,000 clones, 88% of them singletons; the top ten hold about 9.4%. Input material: PBMCs or T cells enriched from blood (not recorded which). The source of these receptors is a woman aged 40 to 50 who had recovered from COVID-19.

This chain joins TRBV20-1 and TRBJ2-1, with 9 bases that match TRBD2. The V gene's germline CDR1 is DFQATT and CDR2 SNEGSKA (reference sequence). Losses at the gene ends were 3 bases for V and 4 bases for J; bases not matched to a gene: 10. This CDR3 is built from 16 residues. The CDR3 sequence is CSASVPSGGSYNEQFF. The CDR3 DNA reads TGCAGTGCTAGTGTACCCAGCGGGGGGTCATACAATGAGCAGTTCTTC.

The gene calls are TRBV3-1 (or the pseudogene TRBV3-2) and TRBJ2-7; TRBD1 is a possible D gene (7 bases). In germline, CDR1 is LGHDT, CDR2 YNNKEL (reference sequence). This CDR3 spans 15 amino acids. V lost 0 bases, J lost 4 bases, and 13 bases lay in between. DNA for the CDR3: TGTGCCAGCAGCCAAGAGAGCAGGGGGGTTTACGAGCAGTACTTC. Its translation: CASSQESRGVYEQYF.

The chain is built from TRBV2 and TRBJ2-5; TRBD2 agrees at 7 bases. The germline V gene encodes CDR1 SNHLY and CDR2 FYNNEI. V shed 4 bases and J 4 bases; nucleotides not matched to a gene: 6. This CDR3 comprises 14 residues. CDR3 residues: CASSARLAAETQYF. Written as DNA, the CDR3 is TGTGCCAGCAGTGCAAGGCTAGCGGCAGAGACCCAGTACTTC.

The chain links TRBV6-7 to TRBJ1-5; TRBD1 might be the D (5 bases). TRBV6-7 is classed as an ORF, of uncertain function. The CDR3 extends over 19 amino acids. The V gene lost 6 bases and the J gene lost 0 bases, with 24 bases spanning the gap. The CDR3: CASSPTLIQIQVSNQPQHF. The DNA for the CDR3 is TGTGCCAGCAGCCCGACATTGATCCAAATACAGGTTAGCAATCAGCCCCAGCATTTT.

The chain links TRBV5-1 to TRBJ2-3; 8 bases are a match to TRBD2. With 0 bases clipped from V and 1 base from J, the junction kept 7 bases outside the gene matches. The CDR3 spans 17 residues. Germline V gene data show CDR1 as SGHRS and CDR2 as YFSETQ. CDR3 DNA sequence: TGCGCCAGCAGCTTGGGAGGCGGGGGGACGGGCACAGATACGCAGTATTTT. It is translated as CASSLGGGGTGTDTQYF.

The chain is built from TRBV5-1 and TRBJ1-4; possibly TRBD1 for D (5 bases). Deletions cut 1 base from V and 8 bases from J, with 15 bases between. Germline CDR1 SGHRS, CDR2 YFSETQ. The CDR3 covers 15 residues. The CDR3 nucleotides read TGCGCCAGCAGCTTGTCACAAGCCGGGGGGGAAAAACTGTTTTTT. Translating it yields CASSLSQAGGEKLFF. The whole variable domain, filled in from reference TRBV5-1 and TRBJ1-4, reads KAGVTQTPRYLIKTRGQQVTLSCSPISGHRSVSWYQQTPGQGLQFLFEYFSETQRNKGNFPGRFSGRQFSNSRSEMNVSTLELGDSALYLCASSLSQAGGEKLFFGSGTQLSVL.

The chain combines TRBV6-5 with TRBJ2-3, with 10 bases matching TRBD2. The CDR3 is 15 amino acids. The germline V gene encodes CDR1 MNHEY and CDR2 SVGAGI. The V segment lost 5 bases and the J segment 4 bases; nucleotides outside the gene matches: 6. CDR3 sequence (DNA): TGTGCCAGCAGTAGGAGCGGGGGGGCGGCAGATACGCAGTATTTT. Translated: CASSRSGGAADTQYF.

The chain recombines TRBV15 with TRBJ1-3; D gene ambiguous. Germline-derived CDR1 and CDR2 are LNHNV and YYDKDF (reference sequence). This CDR3 comprises 15 residues. V lost 0 bases and J lost 6, with 12 bases in between. Written as DNA, the CDR3 is TGTGCCACCAGCAGAGATCTGGCAGAAGAAAACACCATATATTTT. It yields the protein CATSRDLAEENTIYF.

The chain joins TRBV27 to TRBJ2-6, with a possible D match to TRBD2 (6 bases). This CDR3 is built from 18 residues. V lost 6 bases and J 0 bases, leaving 18 bases between the germline ends. Germline V lookup: CDR1 MNHEY, CDR2 SMNVEV (reference sequence). This CDR3 reads CASRVGGTGPSGANVLTF. The CDR3, as DNA: TGTGCCAGCAGGGTAGGCGGGACGGGACCCTCTGGGGCCAACGTCCTGACTTTC.

The chain carries TRBV19 and TRBJ1-5; D gene ambiguous. This CDR3 is built from 13 residues. Germline CDR1 reads LNHDA; CDR2 reads SQIVND (reference sequence). V lost 1 base and J 4 bases, leaving 5 bases between the germline ends. The CDR3 region is CASSIGPNQPQHF. CDR3 nucleotides: TGTGCCAGTAGTATAGGGCCTAATCAGCCCCAGCATTTT.

The chain links TRBV15 to TRBJ1-1; a weak D match, TRBD1 (6 bases). Per germline, CDR1 LNHNV and CDR2 YYDKDF (reference sequence). This CDR3 is built from 16 residues. Trimming shortened V by 5 bases and J by 10 bases, and 26 bases separated the two germline ends. The CDR3 here is CATSPTGGALGQGAFF. CDR3 coding DNA: TGTGCCACCAGCCCGACCGGGGGGGCCCTAGGGCAGGGAGCTTTCTTT.

The gene calls are TRBV6-5 and TRBJ2-4; 8 bases are a match to TRBD1. This CDR3 spans 13 amino acids. The V gene end was trimmed by 6 bases and the J gene end by 7 bases; junction bases not matched to a gene: 5. CDR1 is MNHEY and CDR2 is SVGAGI in the germline V gene. For the CDR3, the DNA is TGTGCCAGCAGACCGGACAGGGATAACATTCAGTACTTC. It is translated as CASRPDRDNIQYF.

The V and J genes are TRBV19 and TRBJ2-7; 7 bases agree with TRBD1. The CDR3 loop spans 16 amino acids. The V gene's germline CDR1 is LNHDA and CDR2 SQIVND (reference sequence). After removal of 5 bases from V and 2 bases from J, the junction contained 12 bases not matched to a gene. This CDR3 is CASSLLGTVQAYEQYF. As DNA, the CDR3 is TGTGCCAGTAGTCTACTAGGGACAGTTCAAGCCTACGAGCAGTACTTC.

This clone was observed a single time. The chain links TRBV19 to TRBJ1-2, with D hard to call. The CDR3 sequence is 14 residues long. V lost 7 bases and J 0 bases, leaving 12 bases between the germline ends. Looked up from germline, CDR1 is LNHDA and CDR2 is SQIVND (reference sequence). The CDR3 DNA reads as TGTGCCAGTAATAAAGCCGGGGCTAACTATGGCTACACCTTC. This translates into CASNKAGANYGYTF.

This chain links TRBV9 with TRBJ1-4; no firm D call. Per germline, CDR1 SGDLS and CDR2 YYNGEE. The ends were cut back, 0 bases at V and 8 bases at J, with 11 bases in the middle. The CDR3 covers 14 residues. CDR3 sequence: CASSVGAVGEKLFF. The CDR3 DNA follows: TGTGCCAGCAGCGTAGGCGCGGTTGGCGAAAAACTGTTTTTT.

The chain joins TRBV11-3 to TRBJ2-3, with 7 bases identical to TRBD2. Germline-derived CDR1 and CDR2 are SGHNT and YENEEA. Unmatched junction bases numbered 7, after V lost 6 bases and J lost 1 base. The CDR3 is 15 amino acids. The CDR3: CASRGTNRRTDTQYF. The CDR3 coding sequence is TGTGCCAGCAGGGGGACTAATCGGCGCACAGATACGCAGTATTTT.

The chain carries TRBV2 and TRBJ2-3; 11 bases align to TRBD2. V lost 2 bases and J lost 8; bases outside the gene matches: 9. CDR1 and CDR2 (germline): SNHLY, FYNNEI. This CDR3 is 16 amino acids long. CDR3 protein: CASSEWLAGGLSTQYF. CDR3 sequence (DNA): TGTGCCAGCAGTGAATGGTTAGCGGGGGGGCTGAGTACGCAGTATTTT.

J is TRBJ2-2 and V is TRBV3-1 (or the pseudogene TRBV3-2); tentative D call: TRBD1 (5 bases). The CDR3 loop spans 17 amino acids. Germline V gene data show CDR1 as LGHDT and CDR2 as YNNKEL (reference sequence). Trimming stripped 4 bases from V and 0 bases from J, with 15 bases between. The CDR3 DNA reads as TGTGCCAGCAGCCGGGGCTCACTTACCGCGAACACCGGGGAGCTGTTTTTT. It codes for CASSRGSLTANTGELFF.

The chain has TRBV11-2 and TRBJ1-1; D is undetermined. CDR3 length: 13 amino acids. Trimming removed 2 bases from V and 5 bases from J, with 9 bases in between. Germline lookup yields CDR1 SGHAT and CDR2 FQNNGV. For the CDR3, the DNA is TGTGCCAGCAGCTTAAATTCGGGGACTGAAGCTTTCTTT. It is translated as CASSLNSGTEAFF.

The CDR3 DNA reads TGCAGTGCTTTAGCTGGGTACGAGCAGTACTTC. This encodes CSALAGYEQYF. The rearrangement joins TRBV20-1 to TRBJ2-7; D not certain. Germline CDR1 is DFQATT and CDR2 is SNEGSKA (reference sequence). The CDR3 has 11 residues. V was pared by 5 bases and J by 4 bases, with 9 bases between.

This clone was counted only a few times. The V gene is TRBV15, the J gene TRBJ2-3, with a possible D match to TRBD2 (6 bases). The germline CDR1 and CDR2 sequences are LNHNV and YYDKDF (reference sequence). The CDR3 is 14 amino acids. The V gene lost 0 bases and the J gene lost 6 bases, with 10 bases spanning the gap. The CDR3: CATSREVGGDTQYF. In nucleotides, the CDR3 is TGTGCCACCAGCAGAGAGGTTGGGGGGGATACGCAGTATTTT.

In this sample, this clone turned up once. The chain joins TRBV5-1 to TRBJ1-1; TRBD1 matches 8 bases. CDR1 and CDR2 (germline): SGHRS, YFSETQ. CDR3 length: 15 amino acids. After removal of 0 bases from V and 3 bases from J, the junction contained 4 bases not matched to a gene. The CDR3 DNA sequence: TGCGCCAGCAGCTTGGTGACAGGGGCGGACACTGAAGCTTTCTTT. As protein: CASSLVTGADTEAFF.

The CDR3 region has the DNA TGTGCCACTCGTACGGGACAGATCTTTCGCAGCTCCTATAATTCACCCCTCCACTTT. This translates into CATRTGQIFRSSYNSPLHF. The chain carries TRBV6-7 and TRBJ1-6, with TRBD1 identical over 7 bases. TRBV6-7 is given ORF status, its function remaining uncertain. The CDR3 is 19 amino acids. Trimming removed 10 bases from V and 0 bases from J; junction bases left unmatched: 18.

The rearrangement uses TRBV19 and TRBJ2-7; 14 bases are a match to TRBD2. The CDR3 is 16 amino acids. With 6 bases clipped from V and 3 bases from J, the junction kept 7 bases outside the gene matches. In germline, CDR1 is LNHDA, CDR2 SQIVND (reference sequence). The CDR3 DNA reads TGTGCCAGTAGCCGACTGGGACTAGCGGGGGACTACGAGCAGTACTTC. Translation gives CASSRLGLAGDYEQYF.

DNA for the CDR3: TGTGCCAGCAGCCGCAGGGACAGGGGCTATGGCTACACCTTC. The encoded protein is CASSRRDRGYGYTF. The J gene is TRBJ1-2, the V gene TRBV14; 10 bases are a match to TRBD1. Trimming cost V 4 bases and J 4 bases; bases outside gene matches: 3. The CDR3 contains 14 residues. Germline lookup yields CDR1 SGHDN and CDR2 FVKESK.

The rearrangement links TRBV5-8 to TRBJ2-7; TRBD1 aligns across 7 bases. CDR1 and CDR2 from the germline V gene are SGHTS and YDEGEE. There are 16 residues in the CDR3. The junction had 11 bases not matched to a gene; V was cut back by 4 bases and J by 1 base. DNA for the CDR3: TGTGCCAGCAGCGGGCACTACAGGGGATCATCCTACGAGCAGTACTTC. Protein product: CASSGHYRGSSYEQYF.

V and J are TRBV9 and TRBJ1-1; 8 bases map to TRBD1. This CDR3 is 14 amino acids long. The germline CDR1 and CDR2 sequences are SGDLS and YYNGEE. Trimming removed 0 bases from V and 7 bases from J; junction bases left unmatched: 5. The CDR3 spells CASSVATQGDEAFF. As DNA, the CDR3 is TGTGCCAGCAGCGTAGCTACACAGGGGGATGAAGCTTTCTTT. Full variable domain (rest looked up from reference TRBV9 and TRBJ1-1): DSGVTQTPKHLITATGQRVTLRCSPRSGDLSVYWYQQSLDQGLQFLIQYYNGEERAKGNILERFSAQQFPDLHSELNLSSLELGDSALYFCASSVATQGDEAFFGQGTRLTVV.

The chain links TRBV28 to TRBJ1-6; 7 positions agree with TRBD1. This CDR3 contains 18 residues. Germline CDR1 and CDR2: MDHEN and SYDVKM. The junction had 10 bases not matched to a gene; V was cut back by 2 bases and J by 3 bases. The CDR3 protein is CASSLAGGIELYNSPLHF. CDR3 bases: TGTGCCAGCAGTTTAGCAGGGGGAATCGAGCTCTATAATTCACCCCTCCACTTT.

A few counts support this clone. The chain has TRBV2 and TRBJ2-7, with 12 bases fitting TRBD2. Germline V gives CDR1 SNHLY, CDR2 FYNNEI. The CDR3 covers 13 residues. V lost 8 bases to trimming and J lost 2 bases; unmatched junction nucleotides: 1. CDR3 nucleotide sequence: TGTGCCAGCGGACTAGCGGGGACCTACGAGCAGTACTTC. This translates into CASGLAGTYEQYF. The variable domain in full, with the rest retrieved from reference TRBV2 and TRBJ2-7, is EPEVTQTPSHQVTQMGQEVILRCVPISNHLYFYWYRQILGQKVEFLVSFYNNEISEKSEIFDDQFSVERPDGSNFTLKIRSTKLEDSAMYFCASGLAGTYEQYFGPGTRLTVT.